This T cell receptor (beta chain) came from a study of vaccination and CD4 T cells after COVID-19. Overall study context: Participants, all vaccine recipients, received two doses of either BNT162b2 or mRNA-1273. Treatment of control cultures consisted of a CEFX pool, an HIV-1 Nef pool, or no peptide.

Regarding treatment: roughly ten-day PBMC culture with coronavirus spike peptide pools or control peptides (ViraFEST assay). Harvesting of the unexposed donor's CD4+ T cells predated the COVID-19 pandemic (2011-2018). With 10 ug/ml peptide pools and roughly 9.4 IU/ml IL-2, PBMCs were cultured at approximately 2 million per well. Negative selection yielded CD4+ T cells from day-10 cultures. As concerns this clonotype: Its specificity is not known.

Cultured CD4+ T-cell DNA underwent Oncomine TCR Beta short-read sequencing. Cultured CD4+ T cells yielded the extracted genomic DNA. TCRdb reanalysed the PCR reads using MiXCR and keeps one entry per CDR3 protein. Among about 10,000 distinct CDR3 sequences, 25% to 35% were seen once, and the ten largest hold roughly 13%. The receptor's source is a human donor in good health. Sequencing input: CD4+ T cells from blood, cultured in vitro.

The CDR3 is CASSGLAPSTDTQYF. The CDR3 DNA reads TGTGCCAGTAGTGGGCTAGCTCCTAGCACAGATACGCAGTATTTT. The J gene is TRBJ2-3, the V gene TRBV19, with D maybe TRBD2 (5 bases). This CDR3 has 15 residues. V was clipped by 5 bases and J by 0 bases, with 12 bases between them. In germline, CDR1 is LNHDA, CDR2 SQIVND (reference sequence).